The entry that follows covers one TCR beta chain sequence. Its antigen is unidentified. This specimen belongs to a study of T cell repertoires in breast cancer. Overall study: Breast cancer patients gave tumors, lymph nodes and blood; healthy donors gave blood. Study results and limitations: Transcript abundance and primer differences skewed clone recovery in emulsion RT-PCR.

Paired alpha-beta TCRs of CD8+ T cells were analyzed by expanded emulsion RT-PCR. The CDR3 extends over 15 amino acids. The germline V gene has CDR1 LNHNV and CDR2 YYDKDF (reference sequence). With 5 bases removed from V and 3 bases from J, the gap between germline ends came to 14 bases. A second nested PCR with blocking oligonucleotides suppressed unpaired genes. TCRdb re-called the emulsion pairing reads through MiXCR, storing one row per CDR3 protein. The sample includes about 40,000 distinct CDR3 sequences, 45% to 55% of them seen just once. This sequence was found in a pool of human donors with breast cancer or a healthy control (not recorded which). Sequenced sample: CD8+ T cells. This chain joins TRBV15 and TRBJ1-5; no reliable D call. The CDR3 is CATSLRVAHNQPQHF. As DNA, the CDR3 is TGTGCCACCAGCCTCCGGGTTGCCCACAATCAGCCCCAGCATTTT.